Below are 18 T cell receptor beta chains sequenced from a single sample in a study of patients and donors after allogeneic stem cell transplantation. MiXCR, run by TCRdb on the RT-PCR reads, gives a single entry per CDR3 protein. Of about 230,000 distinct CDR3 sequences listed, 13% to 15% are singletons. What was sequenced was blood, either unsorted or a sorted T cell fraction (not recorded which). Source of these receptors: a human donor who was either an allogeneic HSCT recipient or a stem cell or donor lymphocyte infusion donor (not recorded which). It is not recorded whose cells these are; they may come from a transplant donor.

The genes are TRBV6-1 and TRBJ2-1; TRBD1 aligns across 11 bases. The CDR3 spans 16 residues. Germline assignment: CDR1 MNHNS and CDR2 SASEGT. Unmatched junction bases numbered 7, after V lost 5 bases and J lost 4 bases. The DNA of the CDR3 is TGTGCCAGCAGTAGCACCGGGACAGGGGGTTACAATGAGCAGTTCTTC. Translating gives CASSSTGTGGYNEQFF.

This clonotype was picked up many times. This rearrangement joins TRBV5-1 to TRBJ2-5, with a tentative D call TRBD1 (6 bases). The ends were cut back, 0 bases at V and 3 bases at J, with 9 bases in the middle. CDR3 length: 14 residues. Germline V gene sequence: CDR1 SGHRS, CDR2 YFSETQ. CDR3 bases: TGCGCCAGCAGCTTGGGACAGGCGGAAGAGACCCAGTACTTC. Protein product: CASSLGQAEETQYF. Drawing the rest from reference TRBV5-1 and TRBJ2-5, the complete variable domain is KAGVTQTPRYLIKTRGQQVTLSCSPISGHRSVSWYQQTPGQGLQFLFEYFSETQRNKGNFPGRFSGRQFSNSRSEMNVSTLELGDSALYLCASSLGQAEETQYFGPGTRLLVL.

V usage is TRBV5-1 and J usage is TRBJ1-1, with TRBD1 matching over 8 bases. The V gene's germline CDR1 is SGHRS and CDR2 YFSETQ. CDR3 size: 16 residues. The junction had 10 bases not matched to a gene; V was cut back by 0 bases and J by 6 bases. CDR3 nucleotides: TGCGCCAGCAGCTTGGCTATGTCAGGACAGGGTTCTGAAGCTTTCTTT. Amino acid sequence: CASSLAMSGQGSEAFF.

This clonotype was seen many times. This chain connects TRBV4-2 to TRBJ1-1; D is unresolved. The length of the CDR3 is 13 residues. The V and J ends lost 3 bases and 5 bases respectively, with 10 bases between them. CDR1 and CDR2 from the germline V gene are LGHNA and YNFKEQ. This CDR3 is CASSHTSGTEAFF. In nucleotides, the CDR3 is TGTGCCAGCAGCCACACATCGGGAACTGAAGCTTTCTTT.

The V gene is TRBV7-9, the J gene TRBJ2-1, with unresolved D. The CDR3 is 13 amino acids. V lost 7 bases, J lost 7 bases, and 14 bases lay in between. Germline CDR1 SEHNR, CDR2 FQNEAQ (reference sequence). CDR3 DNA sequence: TGTGCCAGCAAGAGAGGAGTTGAGAATGAGCAGTTCTTC. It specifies CASKRGVENEQFF.

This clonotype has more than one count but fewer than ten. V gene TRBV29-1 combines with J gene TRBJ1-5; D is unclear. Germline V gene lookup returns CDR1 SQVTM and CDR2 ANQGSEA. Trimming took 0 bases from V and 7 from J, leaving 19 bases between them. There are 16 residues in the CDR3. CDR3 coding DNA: TGCAGCGTTGAAGATCGACGTAGCCGACCTCTCCAGCCCCAGCATTTT. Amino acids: CSVEDRRSRPLQPQHF.

Here the CDR3 reads CASSTSVNTEAFF. In nucleotides, the CDR3 is TGTGCCAGCAGTACTTCAGTGAACACTGAAGCTTTCTTT. The chain joins TRBV6-4 to TRBJ1-1; D gene unclear. The V end was cut by 5 bases, the J end by 0 bases, with 7 bases between. This CDR3 comprises 13 residues. The V gene's germline CDR1 is MRHNA and CDR2 SNTAGT.

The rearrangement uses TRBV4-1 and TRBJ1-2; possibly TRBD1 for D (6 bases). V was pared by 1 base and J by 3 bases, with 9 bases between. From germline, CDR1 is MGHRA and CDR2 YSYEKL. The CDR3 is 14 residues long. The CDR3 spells CASSQGGPDYGYTF. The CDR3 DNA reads TGCGCCAGCAGCCAAGGGGGGCCCGACTATGGCTACACCTTC.

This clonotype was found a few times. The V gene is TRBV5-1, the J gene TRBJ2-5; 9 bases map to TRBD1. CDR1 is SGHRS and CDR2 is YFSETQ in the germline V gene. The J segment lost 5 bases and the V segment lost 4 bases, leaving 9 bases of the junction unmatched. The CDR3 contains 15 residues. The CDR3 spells CASSRGTGRTETQYF. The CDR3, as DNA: TGCGCCAGCAGCCGAGGGACAGGGAGGACGGAGACCCAGTACTTC.

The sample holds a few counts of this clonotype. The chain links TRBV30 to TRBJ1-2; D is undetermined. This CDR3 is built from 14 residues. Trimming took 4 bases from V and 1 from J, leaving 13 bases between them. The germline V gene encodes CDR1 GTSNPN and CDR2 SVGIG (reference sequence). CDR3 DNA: TGTGCCTGGATCCCCGGAAGTTTTAACTATGGCTACACCTTC. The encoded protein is CAWIPGSFNYGYTF.

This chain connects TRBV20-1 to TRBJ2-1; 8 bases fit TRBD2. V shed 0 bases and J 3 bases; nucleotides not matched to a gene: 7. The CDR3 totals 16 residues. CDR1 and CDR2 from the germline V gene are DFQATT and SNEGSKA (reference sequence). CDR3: CSARDRGRGDYNEQFF. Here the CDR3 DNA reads TGCAGTGCTAGAGATCGAGGGCGGGGGGACTACAATGAGCAGTTCTTC.

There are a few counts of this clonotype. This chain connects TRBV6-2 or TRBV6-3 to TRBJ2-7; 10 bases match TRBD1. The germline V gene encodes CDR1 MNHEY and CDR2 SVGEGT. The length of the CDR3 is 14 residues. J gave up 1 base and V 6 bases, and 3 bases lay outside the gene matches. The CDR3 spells CASRGTGASYEQYF. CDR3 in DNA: TGTGCCAGCAGAGGGACAGGGGCGTCCTACGAGCAGTACTTC.

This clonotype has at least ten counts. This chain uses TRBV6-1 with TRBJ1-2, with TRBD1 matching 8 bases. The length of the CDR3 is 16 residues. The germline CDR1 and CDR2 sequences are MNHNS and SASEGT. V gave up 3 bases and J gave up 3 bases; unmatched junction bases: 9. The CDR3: CASSDFFGQGDYGYTF. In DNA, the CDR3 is TGTGCCAGCAGTGATTTTTTCGGACAGGGAGACTATGGCTACACCTTC.

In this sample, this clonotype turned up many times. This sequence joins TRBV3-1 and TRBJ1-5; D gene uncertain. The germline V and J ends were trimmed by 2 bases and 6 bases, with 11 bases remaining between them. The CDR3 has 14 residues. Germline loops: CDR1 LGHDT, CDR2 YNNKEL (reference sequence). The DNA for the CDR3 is TGTGCCAGCAGCCAATCCGGGTGGGGTCAGCCCCAGCATTTT. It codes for CASSQSGWGQPQHF.

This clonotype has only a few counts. The CDR3 DNA sequence: TGTGCCAGCAGCTTTCCCCCCGCGGGAGATCAAGGTACCCAGTACTTC. Its protein product is CASSFPPAGDQGTQYF. This rearrangement joins TRBV11-2 to TRBJ2-5, with 7 bases that match TRBD2. Per the germline V gene, CDR1 is SGHAT and CDR2 is FQNNGV. This CDR3 is 16 amino acids long. After removal of 3 bases from V and 8 bases from J, the junction contained 15 bases not matched to a gene.

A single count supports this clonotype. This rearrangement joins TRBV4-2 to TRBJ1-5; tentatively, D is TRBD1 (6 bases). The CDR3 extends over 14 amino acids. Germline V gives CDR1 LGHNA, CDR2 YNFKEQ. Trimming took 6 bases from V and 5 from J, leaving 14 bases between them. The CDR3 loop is CASRPDSRYQPQHF. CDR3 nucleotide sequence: TGTGCCAGCAGACCGGACAGCCGTTATCAGCCCCAGCATTTT.

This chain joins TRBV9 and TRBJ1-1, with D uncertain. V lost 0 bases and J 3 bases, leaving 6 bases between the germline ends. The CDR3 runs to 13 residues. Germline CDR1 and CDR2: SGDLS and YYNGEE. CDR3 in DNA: TGTGCCAGCAGCGTAGATGTGTACACTGAAGCTTTCTTT. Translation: CASSVDVYTEAFF.

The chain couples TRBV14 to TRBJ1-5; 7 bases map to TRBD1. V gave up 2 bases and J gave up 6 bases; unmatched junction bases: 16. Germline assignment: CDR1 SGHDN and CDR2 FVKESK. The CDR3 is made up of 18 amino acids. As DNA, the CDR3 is TGTGCCAGCAGCCAACCCCTACTGTTTGGACAGGCCCCTCAGCCCCAGCATTTT. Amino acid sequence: CASSQPLLFGQAPQPQHF. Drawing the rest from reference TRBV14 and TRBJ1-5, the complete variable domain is EAGVTQFPSHSVIEKGQTVTLRCDPISGHDNLYWYRRVMGKEIKFLLHFVKESKQDESGMPNNRFLAERTGGTYSTLKVQPAELEDSGVYFCASSQPLLFGQAPQPQHFGDGTRLSIL.